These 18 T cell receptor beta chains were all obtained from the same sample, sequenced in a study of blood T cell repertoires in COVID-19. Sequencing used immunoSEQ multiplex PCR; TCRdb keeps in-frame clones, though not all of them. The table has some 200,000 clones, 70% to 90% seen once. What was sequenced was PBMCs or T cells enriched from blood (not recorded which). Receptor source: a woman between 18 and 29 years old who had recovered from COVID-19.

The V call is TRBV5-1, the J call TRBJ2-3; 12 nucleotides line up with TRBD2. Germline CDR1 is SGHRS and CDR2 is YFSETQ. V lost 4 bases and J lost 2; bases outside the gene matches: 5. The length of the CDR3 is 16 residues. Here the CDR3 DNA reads TGCGCCAGCAGCGGGCGGACTAGCGGGACCACAGATACGCAGTATTTT. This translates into CASSGRTSGTTDTQYF. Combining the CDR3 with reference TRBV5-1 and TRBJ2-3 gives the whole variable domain KAGVTQTPRYLIKTRGQQVTLSCSPISGHRSVSWYQQTPGQGLQFLFEYFSETQRNKGNFPGRFSGRQFSNSRSEMNVSTLELGDSALYLCASSGRTSGTTDTQYFGPGTRLTVL.

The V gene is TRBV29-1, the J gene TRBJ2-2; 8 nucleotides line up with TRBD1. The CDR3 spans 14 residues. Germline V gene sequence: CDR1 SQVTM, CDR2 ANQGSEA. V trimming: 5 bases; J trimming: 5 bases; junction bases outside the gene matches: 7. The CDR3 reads CSVTRQGRTGELFF. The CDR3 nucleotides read TGCAGCGTTACACGACAGGGGAGGACCGGGGAGCTGTTTTTT.

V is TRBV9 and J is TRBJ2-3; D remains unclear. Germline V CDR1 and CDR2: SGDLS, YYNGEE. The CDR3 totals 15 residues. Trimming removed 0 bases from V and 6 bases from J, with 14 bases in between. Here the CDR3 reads CASSVEGAVGDTQYF. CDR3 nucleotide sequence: TGTGCCAGCAGCGTAGAAGGAGCAGTTGGGGATACGCAGTATTTT.

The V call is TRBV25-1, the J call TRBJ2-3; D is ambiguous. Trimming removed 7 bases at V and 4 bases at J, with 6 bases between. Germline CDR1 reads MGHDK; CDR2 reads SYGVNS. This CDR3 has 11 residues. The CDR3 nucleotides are TGTGCCAGCACCAGCGCAGATACGCAGTATTTT. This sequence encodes CASTSADTQYF.

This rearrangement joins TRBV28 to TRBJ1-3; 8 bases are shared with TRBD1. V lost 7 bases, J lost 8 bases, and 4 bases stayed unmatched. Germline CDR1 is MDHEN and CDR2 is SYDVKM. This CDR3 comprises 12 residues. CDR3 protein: CASTGGWHTIYF. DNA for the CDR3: TGTGCCAGCACAGGGGGCTGGCACACCATATATTTT.

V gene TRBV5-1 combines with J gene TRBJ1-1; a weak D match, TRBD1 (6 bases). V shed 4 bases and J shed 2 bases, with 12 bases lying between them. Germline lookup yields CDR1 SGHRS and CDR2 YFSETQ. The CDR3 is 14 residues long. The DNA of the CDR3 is TGCGCCAGCAGCGCCGGACAGACCAACACTGAAGCTTTCTTT. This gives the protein CASSAGQTNTEAFF. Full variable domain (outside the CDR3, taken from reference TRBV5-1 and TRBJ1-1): KAGVTQTPRYLIKTRGQQVTLSCSPISGHRSVSWYQQTPGQGLQFLFEYFSETQRNKGNFPGRFSGRQFSNSRSEMNVSTLELGDSALYLCASSAGQTNTEAFFGQGTRLTVV.

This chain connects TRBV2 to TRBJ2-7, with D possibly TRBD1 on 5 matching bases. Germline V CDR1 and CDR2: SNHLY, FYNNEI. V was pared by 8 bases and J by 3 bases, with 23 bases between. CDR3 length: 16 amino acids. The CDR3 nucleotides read TGTGCCAGCTCCCAAGACAGTGGCCCATCGGGCTACGAGCAGTACTTC. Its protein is CASSQDSGPSGYEQYF.

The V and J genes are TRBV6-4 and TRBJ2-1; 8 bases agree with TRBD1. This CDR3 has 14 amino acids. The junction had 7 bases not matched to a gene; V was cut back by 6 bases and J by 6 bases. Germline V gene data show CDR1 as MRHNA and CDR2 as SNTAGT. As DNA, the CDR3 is TGTGCCAGCAGGGAGGGACAGGAGAGCAATGAGCAGTTCTTC. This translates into CASREGQESNEQFF.

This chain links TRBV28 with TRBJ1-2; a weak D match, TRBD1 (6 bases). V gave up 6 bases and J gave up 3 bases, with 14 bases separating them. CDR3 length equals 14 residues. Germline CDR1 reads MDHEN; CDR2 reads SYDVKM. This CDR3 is CASSSTTGHYGYTF. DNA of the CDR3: TGTGCCAGCAGCTCGACGACAGGCCACTATGGCTACACCTTC.

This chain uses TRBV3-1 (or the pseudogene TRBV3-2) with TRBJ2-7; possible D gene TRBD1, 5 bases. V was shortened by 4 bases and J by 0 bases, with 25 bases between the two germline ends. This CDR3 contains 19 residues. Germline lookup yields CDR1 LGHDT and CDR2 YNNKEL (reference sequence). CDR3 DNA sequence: TGTGCCAGCAGCCCGCGTCAGGGTAAAGTAGTCATGGACTCCTACGAGCAGTACTTC. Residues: CASSPRQGKVVMDSYEQYF.

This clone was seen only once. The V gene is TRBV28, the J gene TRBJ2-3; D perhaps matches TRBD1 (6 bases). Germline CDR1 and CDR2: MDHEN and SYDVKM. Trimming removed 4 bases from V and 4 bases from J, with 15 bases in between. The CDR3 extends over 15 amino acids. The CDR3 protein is CASSSPRGGADTQYF. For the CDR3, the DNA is TGTGCCAGCAGTTCCCCCCGAGGGGGAGCAGATACGCAGTATTTT.

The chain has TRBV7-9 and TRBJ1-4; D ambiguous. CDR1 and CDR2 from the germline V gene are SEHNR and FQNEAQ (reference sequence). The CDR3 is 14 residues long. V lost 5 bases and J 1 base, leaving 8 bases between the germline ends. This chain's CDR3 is CASSDLVTNEKLFF. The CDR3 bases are TGTGCCAGCAGCGACCTAGTAACTAATGAAAAACTGTTTTTT.

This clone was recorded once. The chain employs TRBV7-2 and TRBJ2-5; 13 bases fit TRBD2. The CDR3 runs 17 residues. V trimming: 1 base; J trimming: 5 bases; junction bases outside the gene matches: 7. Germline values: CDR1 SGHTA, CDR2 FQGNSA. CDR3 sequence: CASSLGRTSGREETQYF. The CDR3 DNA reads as TGTGCCAGCAGCTTAGGGCGGACTAGCGGGAGAGAGGAGACCCAGTACTTC.

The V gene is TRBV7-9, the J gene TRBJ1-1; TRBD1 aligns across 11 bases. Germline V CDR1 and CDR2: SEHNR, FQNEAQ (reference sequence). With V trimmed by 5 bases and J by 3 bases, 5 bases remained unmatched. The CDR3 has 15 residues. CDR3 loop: CASSAPGQGDTEAFF. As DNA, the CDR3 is TGTGCCAGCAGCGCACCGGGACAGGGGGACACTGAAGCTTTCTTT.

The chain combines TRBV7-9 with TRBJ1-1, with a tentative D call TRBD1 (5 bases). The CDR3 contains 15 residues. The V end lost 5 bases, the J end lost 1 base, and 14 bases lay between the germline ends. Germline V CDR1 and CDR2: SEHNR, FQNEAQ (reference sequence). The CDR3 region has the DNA TGTGCCAGCAGCACGGACATCGTTTCGAACACTGAAGCTTTCTTT. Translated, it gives CASSTDIVSNTEAFF.

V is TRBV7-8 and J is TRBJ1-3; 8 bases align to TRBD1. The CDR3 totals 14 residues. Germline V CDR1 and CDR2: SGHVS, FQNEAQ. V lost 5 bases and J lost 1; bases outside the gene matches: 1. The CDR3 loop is CASSGQGSGNTIYF. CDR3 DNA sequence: TGTGCCAGCAGCGGACAGGGTTCTGGAAACACCATATATTTT.

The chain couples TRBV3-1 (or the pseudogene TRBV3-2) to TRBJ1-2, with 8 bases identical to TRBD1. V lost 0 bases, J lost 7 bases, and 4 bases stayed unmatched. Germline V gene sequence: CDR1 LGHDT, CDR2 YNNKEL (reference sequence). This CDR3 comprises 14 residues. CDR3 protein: CASSQEGRGLGYTF. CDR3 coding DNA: TGTGCCAGCAGCCAAGAGGGCAGGGGGCTTGGCTACACCTTC.

Written as DNA, the CDR3 is TGTGCCAGCAGCTCAAGGACAGGGGGCAATTCAAATGAGCAGTTCTTC. It encodes CASSSRTGGNSNEQFF. This chain links TRBV7-8 with TRBJ2-1; TRBD1 agrees at 11 bases. This CDR3 is 16 amino acids long. Germline V lookup: CDR1 SGHVS, CDR2 FQNEAQ. Trimming cost V 4 bases and J 7 bases; bases outside gene matches: 9.